These 29 T cell receptor beta chains share one sample of origin, sequenced in a study of CD8+ T cells in alopecia areata. Extraction and reverse transcription of RNA yielded cDNA as the sequencing template. Assay used: immunoSEQ multiplex PCR; TCRdb lists only in-frame clones, some missing. The sample shows approximately 300,000 clones, 55% to 70% of them seen only once. The treatment denotes: oral pan-JAK inhibitor, 5-10 mg twice daily. The specimen was CD4+ T cells sorted from blood, collected at week 24, from a patient treated with tofacitinib. All receptors derive from a human donor with alopecia areata.

The chain carries TRBV5-6 and TRBJ1-1; 8 nucleotides match TRBD1. The length of the CDR3 is 16 residues. The junction had 8 bases not matched to a gene; V was cut back by 4 bases and J by 0 bases. Germline V CDR1 and CDR2: SGHDT, YYEEEE. CDR3 protein: CASSRAGQVMNTEAFF. CDR3 DNA sequence: TGTGCCAGCAGCAGAGCGGGACAGGTAATGAACACTGAAGCTTTCTTT.

This clone was recorded a few times. The chain is built from TRBV11-2 and TRBJ2-7, with unresolved D. From germline, CDR1 is SGHAT and CDR2 FQNNGV. Trimming removed 5 bases at V and 0 bases at J, with 20 bases between. The CDR3 totals 17 residues. The CDR3 region is CASSPGRGKTHSYEQYF. As DNA, the CDR3 is TGTGCCAGCAGCCCCGGAAGAGGCAAGACCCACTCCTACGAGCAGTACTTC.

J is TRBJ2-3 and V is TRBV6-1; possibly TRBD2 for D (6 bases). With 6 bases removed from V and 5 bases from J, the gap between germline ends came to 12 bases. The CDR3 is 13 amino acids. CDR1 is MNHNS and CDR2 is SASEGT in the germline V gene. Written as DNA, the CDR3 is TGTGCCAGCAGCCGGAGGGCCCAAGATACGCAGTATTTT. Translated: CASSRRAQDTQYF.

The chain has TRBV9 and TRBJ1-2; TRBD1 might be the D (6 bases). The CDR3 has 15 residues. Germline V gene sequence: CDR1 SGDLS, CDR2 YYNGEE. Trimming took off 7 bases at V and 2 bases at J, with 18 bases between the two ends. Written as DNA, the CDR3 is TGTGCCAGCTCCCGTGGACAGAACCTGAACTATGGCTACACCTTC. Its translation: CASSRGQNLNYGYTF. The full variable domain, its missing parts supplied by reference TRBV9 and TRBJ1-2, is DSGVTQTPKHLITATGQRVTLRCSPRSGDLSVYWYQQSLDQGLQFLIQYYNGEERAKGNILERFSAQQFPDLHSELNLSSLELGDSALYFCASSRGQNLNYGYTFGSGTRLTVV.

This clone came up a few times. J is TRBJ1-6 and V is TRBV2; D ambiguous. Germline CDR1 is SNHLY and CDR2 is FYNNEI. The CDR3 is 11 amino acids. V was clipped by 7 bases and J by 8 bases, with 6 bases between them. The CDR3 spells CASNGYSPLHF. The CDR3 nucleotides read TGTGCCAGCAACGGTTATTCACCCCTCCACTTT.

This clone has only a few counts. This chain uses TRBV15 with TRBJ1-2; D is possibly TRBD1 (6 bases). The germline V gene has CDR1 LNHNV and CDR2 YYDKDF (reference sequence). V was shortened by 2 bases and J by 8 bases, with 12 bases between the two germline ends. CDR3 length: 13 residues. The CDR3 DNA is TGTGCCACCAGCAGACCATTGGGGGCGGGCTACACCTTC. It yields the protein CATSRPLGAGYTF. Full variable domain (rest looked up from reference TRBV15 and TRBJ1-2): DAMVIQNPRYQVTQFGKPVTLSCSQTLNHNVMYWYQQKSSQAPKLLFHYYDKDFNNEADTPDNFQSRRPNTSFCFLDIRSPGLGDTAMYLCATSRPLGAGYTFGSGTRLTVV.

The chain has TRBV30 and TRBJ2-7; 7 bases line up with TRBD1. The CDR3 sequence is 14 residues long. J gave up 7 bases and V 3 bases, and 12 bases lay outside the gene matches. Germline V CDR1 and CDR2: GTSNPN, SVGIG (reference sequence). In nucleotides, the CDR3 is TGTGCCTGGAGGGCACCGGGACAGACGATAGAGCAGTACTTC. Amino acid sequence: CAWRAPGQTIEQYF.

The gene calls are TRBV6-6 and TRBJ2-5; 9 bases are a match to TRBD2. The V segment lost 9 bases and the J segment 1 base; nucleotides outside the gene matches: 9. The germline CDR1 and CDR2 sequences are MNHNY and SVGAGI (reference sequence). This CDR3 comprises 15 residues. For the CDR3, the DNA is TGTGCCAGTTTGATAGCGGGGGATATCCAAGAGACCCAGTACTTC. Protein: CASLIAGDIQETQYF.

The CDR3, as DNA: TGTGCCAGCGTTAGCTCCTATAATTCACCCCTCCACTTT. Translated: CASVSSYNSPLHF. The rearrangement joins TRBV2 to TRBJ1-6; D not certain. CDR1 is SNHLY and CDR2 is FYNNEI in the germline V gene. Trimming took off 8 bases at V and 0 bases at J, with 5 bases between the two ends. The CDR3 spans 13 residues. The whole variable domain, remainder taken from reference TRBV2 and TRBJ1-6, is EPEVTQTPSHQVTQMGQEVILRCVPISNHLYFYWYRQILGQKVEFLVSFYNNEISEKSEIFDDQFSVERPDGSNFTLKIRSTKLEDSAMYFCASVSSYNSPLHFGNGTRLTVT.

The chain joins TRBV7-2 to TRBJ1-2; 7 bases match TRBD1. The trim removed 0 bases at V and 6 bases at J, leaving 7 bases unmatched. Germline CDR1 reads SGHTA; CDR2 reads FQGNSA. The CDR3 is made up of 15 amino acids. Here the CDR3 reads CASSLAWTGGDGYTF. In DNA form, the CDR3 reads TGTGCCAGCAGCTTAGCATGGACAGGAGGTGATGGCTACACCTTC.

V gene TRBV28 combines with J gene TRBJ1-5, with D tentatively TRBD1 (6 bases). The CDR3 sequence is 12 residues long. With 8 bases removed from V and 7 bases from J, the gap between germline ends came to 12 bases. The V gene's germline CDR1 is MDHEN and CDR2 SYDVKM. In nucleotides, the CDR3 is TGTGCCAGCTATACAGGGTACCAGCCCCAGCATTTT. Protein product: CASYTGYQPQHF.

V and J are TRBV9 and TRBJ1-2; TRBD1 matches at 9 bases. V shed 3 bases and J 3 bases; nucleotides not matched to a gene: 6. CDR1 is SGDLS and CDR2 is YYNGEE in the germline V gene. The CDR3 runs 15 residues. The chain's CDR3 is CASSEGTGPDYGYTF. Written as DNA, the CDR3 is TGTGCCAGCAGCGAGGGGACAGGGCCCGACTATGGCTACACCTTC.

V usage is TRBV19 and J usage is TRBJ1-5; the D is unclear. The V end was cut by 6 bases, the J end by 0 bases, with 12 bases between. This CDR3 is 15 amino acids long. Germline assignment: CDR1 LNHDA and CDR2 SQIVND (reference sequence). The CDR3 region has the DNA TGTGCCAGTAGCCCACTGGCTTATAGCAATCAGCCCCAGCATTTT. Translating it yields CASSPLAYSNQPQHF.

V is TRBV30 and J is TRBJ1-2; D is possibly TRBD1 (5 bases). The germline CDR1 and CDR2 sequences are GTSNPN and SVGIG (reference sequence). The CDR3 has 13 residues. The germline V and J ends were trimmed by 5 bases and 2 bases, with 12 bases remaining between them. The CDR3 DNA reads as TGTGCCTGGTCACTACAGGAAAACTATGGCTACACCTTC. This sequence encodes CAWSLQENYGYTF.

In its sample, this clone was seen a few times. V is TRBV9 and J is TRBJ2-7, with TRBD2 as a possible D gene (5 bases). The germline V gene encodes CDR1 SGDLS and CDR2 YYNGEE. The CDR3 has 14 amino acids. Trimming removed 3 bases from V and 12 bases from J, with 22 bases in between. The CDR3 loop is CASSGEPLRAPRYF. Here the CDR3 DNA reads TGTGCCAGCAGCGGTGAACCCTTGCGGGCCCCCCGGTACTTC. Looking up the rest from reference TRBV9 and TRBJ2-7 gives the full variable domain: DSGVTQTPKHLITATGQRVTLRCSPRSGDLSVYWYQQSLDQGLQFLIQYYNGEERAKGNILERFSAQQFPDLHSELNLSSLELGDSALYFCASSGEPLRAPRYFGPGTRLTVT.

This clone has a handful of counts. The CDR3 region is CASSSSITDTQYF. The CDR3 DNA reads as TGTGCCAGCAGCTCTAGTATCACAGATACGCAGTATTTT. J is TRBJ2-3 and V is TRBV7-2, with D uncertain. The CDR3 runs to 13 residues. V was trimmed by 4 bases and J by 2 bases, leaving 7 bases between them. Germline V lookup: CDR1 SGHTA, CDR2 FQGNSA.

The chain recombines TRBV27 with TRBJ1-6; unclear D gene. CDR1 and CDR2 from the germline V gene are MNHEY and SMNVEV (reference sequence). The CDR3 has 14 amino acids. The V gene lost 2 bases and the J gene lost 6 bases, with 8 bases spanning the gap. This CDR3 reads CASSLKITNSPLHF. CDR3 DNA sequence: TGTGCCAGCAGTTTAAAGATAACTAATTCACCCCTCCACTTT.

This clone has more than one count but fewer than ten. The sample carries other DNA sequences with the same CDR3. The V and J genes are TRBV2 and TRBJ1-1; TRBD1 is a possible D gene (6 bases). Trimming left V 6 bases short and J 0 bases short, with 8 bases between. The CDR3 covers 13 residues. Germline V CDR1 and CDR2: SNHLY, FYNNEI. The DNA for the CDR3 is TGTGCCAGCAGAGGACAGTTGAACACTGAAGCTTTCTTT. Translating it yields CASRGQLNTEAFF.

CDR3 sequence: CSFRDAAYEQYF. In DNA form, the CDR3 reads TGCAGCTTCCGGGACGCAGCCTACGAGCAGTACTTC. The gene calls are TRBV29-1 and TRBJ2-7, with D possibly called TRBD1 or TRBD2 (5 bases each). The germline V and J ends were trimmed by 8 bases and 2 bases, with 13 bases remaining between them. This CDR3 has 12 amino acids. From germline, CDR1 is SQVTM and CDR2 ANQGSEA.

V is TRBV11-2 and J is TRBJ2-1; D not certain. V lost 0 bases and J lost 7, with 7 bases in between. Per the germline V gene, CDR1 is SGHAT and CDR2 is FQNNGV. There are 13 residues in the CDR3. CDR3 nucleotides: TGTGCCAGCAGCTTAGACAGGATGAATGAGCAGTTCTTC. Translation: CASSLDRMNEQFF.

This clone came up a few times. The gene calls are TRBV29-1 and TRBJ1-2, with D hard to call. Trimming stripped 8 bases from V and 5 bases from J, with 9 bases between. Germline CDR1 SQVTM, CDR2 ANQGSEA. There are 10 residues in the CDR3. CDR3 sequence: CSSDDYGYTF. For the CDR3, the DNA is TGCAGCTCAGACGATTATGGCTACACCTTC.

This clone appeared a few times. The chain carries TRBV2 and TRBJ2-2, with TRBD2 as a possible D gene (6 bases). The CDR3 spans 14 residues. The germline V gene encodes CDR1 SNHLY and CDR2 FYNNEI. The V end lost 3 bases, the J end lost 6 bases, and 11 bases lay between the germline ends. The CDR3 DNA follows: TGTGCCAGCAGTGATCGACGGGGGTCCGGGGAGCTGTTTTTT. Its translation is CASSDRRGSGELFF.

This sequence joins TRBV4-1 and TRBJ2-3, with 8 bases aligning to TRBD1. V shed 4 bases, J shed 3 bases, and the junction held 6 bases outside the gene matches. CDR1 MGHRA and CDR2 YSYEKL come from the germline V gene. The CDR3 extends over 15 amino acids. CDR3 DNA: TGCGCCAGCAGCCTAGGACAGGGTGCAACAGATACGCAGTATTTT. This encodes CASSLGQGATDTQYF.

A few counts support this clone. The chain recombines TRBV5-1 with TRBJ2-1; 7 positions agree with TRBD1. CDR1 and CDR2 from the germline V gene are SGHRS and YFSETQ. Trimming at V came to 0 bases and at J to 7 bases, leaving 4 bases not matched to a gene. There are 14 residues in the CDR3. CDR3: CASSLDPDRNEQFF. In DNA, the CDR3 is TGCGCCAGCAGCTTGGACCCGGACAGGAATGAGCAGTTCTTC.

This clone was observed a few times. The V gene is TRBV28, the J gene TRBJ1-3; D remains unclear. CDR1 MDHEN and CDR2 SYDVKM come from the germline V gene. The ends were cut back, 5 bases at V and 0 bases at J, with 20 bases in the middle. The CDR3 extends over 18 amino acids. In DNA, the CDR3 is TGTGCCAGCAGTCACCCCGGGTGGCGACGGAGCTCTGGAAACACCATATATTTT. This encodes CASSHPGWRRSSGNTIYF.

The gene calls are TRBV9 and TRBJ2-3; D remains ambiguous. The CDR3 spans 11 residues. V was shortened by 3 bases and J by 8 bases, with 7 bases between the two germline ends. Germline V gives CDR1 SGDLS, CDR2 YYNGEE. CDR3 amino acids: CASSADRTQYF. The CDR3 DNA is TGTGCCAGCAGCGCCGATCGTACGCAGTATTTT. Full variable domain (outside the CDR3, taken from reference TRBV9 and TRBJ2-3): DSGVTQTPKHLITATGQRVTLRCSPRSGDLSVYWYQQSLDQGLQFLIQYYNGEERAKGNILERFSAQQFPDLHSELNLSSLELGDSALYFCASSADRTQYFGPGTRLTVL.

This clone has only a few counts. Other nucleotide sequences from this sample produce the same CDR3. This rearrangement joins TRBV28 to TRBJ2-3, with TRBD1 matching 10 bases. The CDR3 covers 15 residues. The V segment lost 3 bases and the J segment 2 bases; nucleotides outside the gene matches: 2. CDR1 MDHEN and CDR2 SYDVKM come from the germline V gene. The CDR3 reads CASSLGTGVTDTQYF. CDR3 bases: TGTGCCAGCAGTTTGGGGACAGGGGTCACAGATACGCAGTATTTT.

The chain employs TRBV29-1 and TRBJ1-2, with 7 nucleotides matching TRBD1. V lost 4 bases to trimming and J lost 2 bases; unmatched junction nucleotides: 4. The CDR3 is made up of 13 amino acids. Germline V gene data show CDR1 as SQVTM and CDR2 as ANQGSEA. The chain's CDR3 is CSVGWGQNYGYTF. The CDR3, as DNA: TGCAGCGTTGGTTGGGGACAGAACTATGGCTACACCTTC.

In its sample, this clone was seen a few times. J is TRBJ1-1 and V is TRBV18; 12 bases match TRBD1. This CDR3 comprises 14 residues. Trimming removed 6 bases from V and 8 bases from J; junction bases left unmatched: 7. Germline V gives CDR1 KGHSH, CDR2 LQKENI. CDR3 region: CASSPGTGGAEAFF. As DNA, the CDR3 is TGTGCCAGCTCCCCGGGGACAGGGGGCGCCGAAGCTTTCTTT.